Below are 27 T cell receptor beta chains sequenced from a single sample in a study of cytomegalovirus exposure and HLA in healthy donors. 60 Vbeta and 13 Jbeta primers were used in PCR. TCRdb's table, derived via immunoSEQ multiplex PCR, lists solely in-frame clones and lacks some. Here the sample spans about 130,000 clones, roughly 81% being singletons. The sample was PBMCs. The receptors were sampled from a woman aged 25 to 39 in good health and CMV-seronegative.

This chain connects TRBV18 to TRBJ2-3; D is unclear. This CDR3 spans 14 amino acids. Germline V CDR1 and CDR2: KGHSH, LQKENI. V shed 2 bases and J shed 6 bases, with 12 bases lying between them. CDR3 nucleotide sequence: TGTGCCAGCTCACCAAGAACTCAAGTGGATACGCAGTATTTT. It specifies CASSPRTQVDTQYF.

This chain links TRBV9 with TRBJ2-3; 16 bases match TRBD2. There are 16 residues in the CDR3. V gave up 2 bases and J gave up 4 bases; unmatched junction bases: 1. Per germline, CDR1 SGDLS and CDR2 YYNGEE. This chain's CDR3 is CASSVGTSGGADTQYF. Here the CDR3 DNA reads TGTGCCAGCAGCGTGGGGACTAGCGGGGGGGCAGATACGCAGTATTTT.

In its sample, this clone was seen a few times. This CDR3 reads CSVTWDDGRPDTQYF. In DNA form, the CDR3 reads TGCAGCGTTACCTGGGATGACGGGAGGCCAGATACGCAGTATTTT. The chain has TRBV29-1 and TRBJ2-3; TRBD2 aligns across 7 bases. Germline assignment: CDR1 SQVTM and CDR2 ANQGSEA. The CDR3 extends over 15 amino acids. V lost 5 bases, J lost 4 bases, and 12 bases stayed unmatched.

This sequence joins TRBV15 and TRBJ1-6; tentatively, D is TRBD1 (6 bases). Germline V lookup: CDR1 LNHNV, CDR2 YYDKDF (reference sequence). CDR3 length: 16 residues. Trimming took off 3 bases at V and 2 bases at J, with 11 bases between the two ends. The CDR3: CATSSGQNTYNSPLHF. DNA of the CDR3: TGTGCCACCAGCAGCGGACAGAATACCTATAATTCACCCCTCCACTTT.

The genes are TRBV9 and TRBJ1-4; D unresolved. Germline-derived CDR1 and CDR2 are SGDLS and YYNGEE. There are 15 residues in the CDR3. Trimming left V 0 bases short and J 0 bases short, with 6 bases between. The chain's CDR3 is CASSVGAATNEKLFF. CDR3 in DNA: TGTGCCAGCAGCGTAGGGGCAGCAACTAATGAAAAACTGTTTTTT. Combining the CDR3 with reference TRBV9 and TRBJ1-4 gives the whole variable domain DSGVTQTPKHLITATGQRVTLRCSPRSGDLSVYWYQQSLDQGLQFLIQYYNGEERAKGNILERFSAQQFPDLHSELNLSSLELGDSALYFCASSVGAATNEKLFFGSGTQLSVL.

V gene TRBV7-2 combines with J gene TRBJ2-7, with 10 bases identical to TRBD2. Germline CDR1 is SGHTA and CDR2 is FQGNSA. There are 15 residues in the CDR3. Trimming took 7 bases from V and 5 from J; bases not matched to a gene: 11. As DNA, the CDR3 is TGTGCCAGCACCCAGGGGGCTAGCGGGAGCCACGAGCAGTACTTC. Translation: CASTQGASGSHEQYF. The complete variable domain, with remaining parts taken from reference TRBV7-2 and TRBJ2-7, reads GAGVSQSPSNKVTEKGKDVELRCDPISGHTALYWYRQSLGQGLEFLIYFQGNSAPDKSGLPSDRFSAERTGGSVSTLTIQRTQQEDSAVYLCASTQGASGSHEQYFGPGTRLTVT.

The rearrangement joins TRBV5-1 to TRBJ1-1; possibly TRBD1 for D (6 bases). Germline CDR1 reads SGHRS; CDR2 reads YFSETQ. This CDR3 contains 15 residues. V gave up 3 bases and J gave up 4 bases, with 16 bases separating them. CDR3 nucleotide sequence: TGCGCCAGCAGCTCCCTTACAGGGTTGGCCACTGAAGCTTTCTTT. Translating it yields CASSSLTGLATEAFF.

This clone was seen more than once but under ten times. The chain carries TRBV2 and TRBJ1-2, with 9 bases that match TRBD1. This CDR3 comprises 14 residues. Germline values: CDR1 SNHLY, CDR2 FYNNEI. With 2 bases clipped from V and 7 bases from J, the junction kept 5 bases outside the gene matches. The CDR3 bases are TGTGCCAGCAGTGAATGGGGACAGGGTGGTGGCTACACCTTC. It yields the protein CASSEWGQGGGYTF.

The V gene is TRBV6-4, the J gene TRBJ2-1; the match to TRBD1 covers 11 bases. The CDR3 spans 15 residues. Trimming took 3 bases from V and 6 from J; bases not matched to a gene: 4. Germline-derived CDR1 and CDR2 are MRHNA and SNTAGT. CDR3 protein: CASSEAGTGGNEQFF. CDR3 coding DNA: TGTGCCAGCAGTGAAGCCGGGACAGGGGGCAATGAGCAGTTCTTC.

The V call is TRBV5-8, the J call TRBJ1-5; tentatively, D is TRBD1 (6 bases). The CDR3 is 16 residues long. V lost 1 base and J lost 5, with 16 bases in between. Germline V CDR1 and CDR2: SGHTS, YDEGEE. CDR3 in amino acids: CASSLRLGAKDQPQHF. The DNA for the CDR3 is TGTGCCAGCAGCTTGAGGCTGGGGGCGAAGGATCAGCCCCAGCATTTT.

The J gene is TRBJ1-5, the V gene TRBV7-2; D unclear. Germline V gene data show CDR1 as SGHTA and CDR2 as FQGNSA. The CDR3 is 16 amino acids. Trimming left V 5 bases short and J 4 bases short, with 18 bases between. This chain's CDR3 is CASSKRAGAGNQPQHF. CDR3 DNA sequence: TGTGCCAGCAGCAAGAGGGCAGGTGCGGGTAATCAGCCCCAGCATTTT.

The table lists this clone with a count of one. V is TRBV13 and J is TRBJ2-7; maybe TRBD1 (6 bases). CDR3 length: 13 residues. With 6 bases removed from V and 4 bases from J, the gap between germline ends came to 13 bases. Looked up from germline, CDR1 is PRHDT and CDR2 is FYEKMQ (reference sequence). CDR3 amino acids: CASRLQGNYEQYF. The CDR3 DNA sequence: TGTGCCAGCAGACTACAGGGTAATTACGAGCAGTACTTC.

The chain links TRBV19 to TRBJ1-1; 11 bases match TRBD1. CDR3 length: 15 amino acids. J gave up 7 bases and V 4 bases, and 8 bases lay outside the gene matches. Looked up from germline, CDR1 is LNHDA and CDR2 is SQIVND (reference sequence). Here the CDR3 reads CASSTGTGGPFEAFF. The CDR3 region has the DNA TGTGCCAGTAGTACCGGGACAGGGGGACCATTTGAAGCTTTCTTT.

This clone turned up a few times. The chain couples TRBV5-1 to TRBJ2-1, with TRBD1 identical over 8 bases. The trim removed 5 bases at V and 2 bases at J, leaving 6 bases unmatched. The CDR3 extends over 15 amino acids. CDR1 SGHRS and CDR2 YFSETQ come from the germline V gene. The CDR3 protein is CASSRGQGPYNEQFF. Here the CDR3 DNA reads TGCGCCAGCAGTCGAGGACAGGGCCCCTACAATGAGCAGTTCTTC.

The gene calls are TRBV4-3 and TRBJ2-6; 7 bases are a match to TRBD1. Germline V gene data show CDR1 as LGHNA and CDR2 as YSLEER. The CDR3 covers 17 residues. V shed 4 bases, J shed 1 base, and the junction held 7 bases outside the gene matches. CDR3 residues: CASSRVGGPSGANVLTF. DNA of the CDR3: TGCGCCAGCAGCCGAGTAGGGGGCCCGTCTGGGGCCAACGTCCTGACTTTC.

CDR3 bases: TGTGCCAGCAGCTTTATTGGTAAAGGGGGGGGCTCCTACAATGAGCAGTTCTTC. Amino acids: CASSFIGKGGGSYNEQFF. The chain carries TRBV7-2 and TRBJ2-1; weak D call: TRBD2 (7 bases). The CDR3 is 18 amino acids. Trimming removed 3 bases at V and 0 bases at J, with 18 bases between. Germline V gene lookup returns CDR1 SGHTA and CDR2 FQGNSA.

This clone was seen just once. This chain connects TRBV4-1 to TRBJ2-5; 10 nucleotides line up with TRBD2. CDR1 and CDR2 (germline): MGHRA, YSYEKL. The length of the CDR3 is 16 residues. V gave up 1 base and J gave up 1 base; unmatched junction bases: 3. The CDR3 bases are TGCGCCAGCAGCCAAGCTAGCGGGGGCTCCCAAGAGACCCAGTACTTC. It specifies CASSQASGGSQETQYF.

This chain connects TRBV30 to TRBJ2-7; a weak D match, TRBD1 (5 bases). The ends were cut back, 5 bases at V and 1 base at J, with 9 bases in the middle. The germline CDR1 and CDR2 sequences are GTSNPN and SVGIG (reference sequence). This CDR3 contains 12 residues. The CDR3 is CAWGRESYEQYF. CDR3 nucleotide sequence: TGTGCCTGGGGCAGGGAATCCTACGAGCAGTACTTC.

The chain employs TRBV7-9 and TRBJ2-2, with D tentatively TRBD1 (6 bases). Germline lookup yields CDR1 SEHNR and CDR2 FQNEAQ (reference sequence). Trimming took 5 bases from V and 5 from J, leaving 12 bases between them. There are 14 residues in the CDR3. CDR3 nucleotides: TGTGCCAGCAGCATAACAGGGTTGACCGGGGAGCTGTTTTTT. Translation gives CASSITGLTGELFF.

The chain employs TRBV7-3 and TRBJ2-2; maybe TRBD2 (6 bases). CDR1 and CDR2 (germline): SGHTA, FQGTGA. This CDR3 is 15 amino acids long. V dropped 5 bases and J dropped 1 base, with 11 bases sitting between them. The CDR3, as DNA: TGTGCCAGCAGCGTGGGACTCAGGAACACCGGGGAGCTGTTTTTT. The encoded protein is CASSVGLRNTGELFF.

In regard to this clone: Relative to the germline gene, one junction end is altered; a read error may explain this. The chain has TRBV6-5 and TRBJ2-1; D ambiguous. Germline lookup yields CDR1 MNHEY and CDR2 SVGAGI. The CDR3 runs 15 residues. In DNA, the CDR3 is TGTGCCCGCAGCTCGGGTGCCCGCTCCTACAATGAGCAGTTCTTC. It is translated as CARSSGARSYNEQFF.

The chain carries TRBV5-3 and TRBJ1-2; TRBD1 agrees at 7 bases. TRBV5-3 is reported as an ORF; its role is uncertain. V shed 4 bases and J 7 bases; nucleotides not matched to a gene: 7. The CDR3 runs 13 residues. CDR3 sequence reads: CARSPDRAGGYTF. DNA for the CDR3: TGTGCCAGAAGCCCCGACAGGGCTGGTGGCTACACCTTC.

The rearrangement links TRBV29-1 to TRBJ2-7, with D possibly matching TRBD2 (6 bases). This CDR3 comprises 16 residues. Germline CDR1 is SQVTM and CDR2 is ANQGSEA. Trimming pared 0 bases from V and 1 base from J, leaving 16 bases between. The CDR3 DNA sequence: TGCAGCGTTGAAGATCGGAGGGGCGCCTCTTCCTACGAGCAGTACTTC. This sequence encodes CSVEDRRGASSYEQYF.

The chain carries TRBV27 and TRBJ1-1; no clear D gene. Between the trimmed V and J ends, which lost 2 bases and 3 bases, there was a span of 7 bases. Germline V gene sequence: CDR1 MNHEY, CDR2 SMNVEV (reference sequence). This CDR3 is 13 amino acids long. The CDR3 nucleotides are TGTGCCAGCAGTTTAGCACGGGACACTGAAGCTTTCTTT. Translation: CASSLARDTEAFF.

V is TRBV4-1 and J is TRBJ2-7; a weak D match, TRBD1 (8 bases). Germline values: CDR1 MGHRA, CDR2 YSYEKL. Deletions cut 4 bases from V and 12 bases from J, with 19 bases between. The CDR3 sequence is 13 residues long. The CDR3 sequence is CASSLLGGDRRYF. As DNA, the CDR3 is TGCGCCAGCAGCCTCCTTGGGGGGGACAGGAGGTACTTC.

The rearrangement uses TRBV29-1 and TRBJ1-2; 10 nucleotides match TRBD1. Per the germline V gene, CDR1 is SQVTM and CDR2 is ANQGSEA. There are 12 residues in the CDR3. J lost 6 bases, V lost 5 bases, and 3 bases had no gene match. CDR3 nucleotide sequence: TGCAGCGTTAAGGGACAGGGGAATGGCTACACCTTC. Encoded protein: CSVKGQGNGYTF.

This rearrangement joins TRBV5-1 to TRBJ1-1; 8 bases are a match to TRBD1. This CDR3 comprises 16 residues. Germline V gene lookup returns CDR1 SGHRS and CDR2 YFSETQ. V was pared by 7 bases and J by 4 bases, with 15 bases of the junction left unmatched. The CDR3 reads CASLPVGLTGATEAFF. The DNA for the CDR3 is TGCGCCAGCCTGCCCGTAGGTTTGACAGGGGCCACTGAAGCTTTCTTT.